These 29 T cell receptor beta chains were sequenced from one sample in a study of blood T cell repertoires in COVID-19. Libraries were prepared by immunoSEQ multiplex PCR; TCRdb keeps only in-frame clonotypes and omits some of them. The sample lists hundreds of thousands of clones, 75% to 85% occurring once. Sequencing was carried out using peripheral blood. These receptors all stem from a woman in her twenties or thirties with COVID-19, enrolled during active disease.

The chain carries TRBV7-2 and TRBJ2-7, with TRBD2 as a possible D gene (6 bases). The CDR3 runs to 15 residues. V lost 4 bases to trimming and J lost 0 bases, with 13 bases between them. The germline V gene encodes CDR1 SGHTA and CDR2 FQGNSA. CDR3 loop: CASSSSGQSSYEQYF. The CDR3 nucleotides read TGTGCCAGCAGCTCGAGCGGGCAGAGCTCCTACGAGCAGTACTTC.

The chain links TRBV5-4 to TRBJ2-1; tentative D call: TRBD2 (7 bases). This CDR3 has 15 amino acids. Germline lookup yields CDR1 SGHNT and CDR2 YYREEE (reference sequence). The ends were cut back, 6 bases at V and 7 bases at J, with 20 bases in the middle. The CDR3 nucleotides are TGTGCCAGCATCCTAAGTGGGGGGGCTCGGAATGAGCAGTTCTTC. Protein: CASILSGGARNEQFF.

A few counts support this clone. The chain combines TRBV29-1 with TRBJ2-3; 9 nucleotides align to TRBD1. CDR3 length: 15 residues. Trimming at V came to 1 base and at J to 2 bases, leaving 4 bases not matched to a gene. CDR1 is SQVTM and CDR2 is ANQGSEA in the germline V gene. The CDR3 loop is CSVEGGQGVTDTQYF. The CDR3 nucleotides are TGCAGCGTTGAAGGGGGACAGGGTGTCACAGATACGCAGTATTTT.

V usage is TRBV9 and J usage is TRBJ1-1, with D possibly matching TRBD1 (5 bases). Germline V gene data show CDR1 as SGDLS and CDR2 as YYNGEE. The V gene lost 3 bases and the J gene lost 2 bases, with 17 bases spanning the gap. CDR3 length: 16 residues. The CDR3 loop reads CASSALDSYQNTEAFF. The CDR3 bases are TGTGCCAGCAGCGCTCTCGACAGTTACCAAAACACTGAAGCTTTCTTT.

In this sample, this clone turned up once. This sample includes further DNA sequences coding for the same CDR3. For the CDR3, the DNA is TGTGCCAGCTCACCCCCCCTCCGGGGTGGGTATGGCTACACCTTC. It is translated as CASSPPLRGGYGYTF. This rearrangement joins TRBV18 to TRBJ1-2, with unresolved D. Per the germline V gene, CDR1 is KGHSH and CDR2 is LQKENI. This CDR3 has 15 residues. V lost 3 bases and J lost 5, with 16 bases in between.

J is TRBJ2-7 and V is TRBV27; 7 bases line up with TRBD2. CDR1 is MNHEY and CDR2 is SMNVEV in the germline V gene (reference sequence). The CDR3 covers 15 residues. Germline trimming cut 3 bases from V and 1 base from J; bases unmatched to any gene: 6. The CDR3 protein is CASSFGGGRSYEQYF. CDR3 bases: TGTGCCAGCAGTTTTGGGGGAGGGAGGTCCTACGAGCAGTACTTC.

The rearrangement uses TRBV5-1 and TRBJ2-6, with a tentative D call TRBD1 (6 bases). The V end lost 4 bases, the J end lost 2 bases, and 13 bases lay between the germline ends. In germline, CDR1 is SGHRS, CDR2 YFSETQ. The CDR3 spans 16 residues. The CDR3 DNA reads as TGCGCCAGCAGCCAAGAGGCAGGGGCTGGGGCCAACGTCCTGACTTTC. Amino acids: CASSQEAGAGANVLTF.

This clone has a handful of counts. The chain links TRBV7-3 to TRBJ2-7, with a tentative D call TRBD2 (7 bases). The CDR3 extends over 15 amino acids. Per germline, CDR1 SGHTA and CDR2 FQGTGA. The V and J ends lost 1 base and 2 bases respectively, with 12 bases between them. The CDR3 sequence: CASSLSGGPPYEQYF. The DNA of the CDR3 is TGTGCCAGCAGCTTAAGCGGGGGCCCTCCCTACGAGCAGTACTTC.

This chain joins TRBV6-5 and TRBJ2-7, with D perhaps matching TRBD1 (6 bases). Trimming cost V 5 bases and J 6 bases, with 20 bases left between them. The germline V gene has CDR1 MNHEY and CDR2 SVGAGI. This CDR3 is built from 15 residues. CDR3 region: CASSPEDRFFSEQYF. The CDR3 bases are TGTGCCAGCAGTCCCGAAGACAGGTTCTTCTCCGAGCAGTACTTC.

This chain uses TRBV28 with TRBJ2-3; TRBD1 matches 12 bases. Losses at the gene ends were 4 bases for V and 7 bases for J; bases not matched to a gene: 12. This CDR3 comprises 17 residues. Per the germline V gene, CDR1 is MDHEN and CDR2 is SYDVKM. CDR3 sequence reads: CASSSWSEGQGAHTQYF. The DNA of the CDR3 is TGTGCCAGCAGTTCATGGAGCGAGGGACAGGGGGCGCATACGCAGTATTTT.

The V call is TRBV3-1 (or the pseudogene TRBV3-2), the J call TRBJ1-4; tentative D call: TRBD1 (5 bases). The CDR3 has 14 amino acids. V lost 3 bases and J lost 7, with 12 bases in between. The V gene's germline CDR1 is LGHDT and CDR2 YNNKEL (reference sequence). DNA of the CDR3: TGTGCCAGCAGCCAGACTCTCACAGGTGAAAAACTGTTTTTT. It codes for CASSQTLTGEKLFF.

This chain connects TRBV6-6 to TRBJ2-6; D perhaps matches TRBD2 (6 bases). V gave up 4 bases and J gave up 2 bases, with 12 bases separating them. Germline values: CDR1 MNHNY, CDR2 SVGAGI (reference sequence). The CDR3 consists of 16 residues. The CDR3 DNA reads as TGTGCCAGCAGTTCCCGAGGAGGGCCTGGGGCCAACGTCCTGACTTTC. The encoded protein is CASSSRGGPGANVLTF.

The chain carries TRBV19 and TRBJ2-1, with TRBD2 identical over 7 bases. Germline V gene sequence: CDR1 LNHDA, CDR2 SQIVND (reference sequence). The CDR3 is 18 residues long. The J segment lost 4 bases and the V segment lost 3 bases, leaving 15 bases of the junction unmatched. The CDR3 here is CASSIPIAGWGGYNEQFF. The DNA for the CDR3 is TGTGCCAGTAGTATTCCCATAGCGGGCTGGGGAGGATACAATGAGCAGTTCTTC.

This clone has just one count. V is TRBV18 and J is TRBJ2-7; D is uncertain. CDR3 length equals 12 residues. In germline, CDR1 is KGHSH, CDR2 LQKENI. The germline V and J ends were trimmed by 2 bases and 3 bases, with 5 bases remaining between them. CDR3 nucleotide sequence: TGTGCCAGCTCACCAGAGCTCTACGAGCAGTACTTC. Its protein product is CASSPELYEQYF.

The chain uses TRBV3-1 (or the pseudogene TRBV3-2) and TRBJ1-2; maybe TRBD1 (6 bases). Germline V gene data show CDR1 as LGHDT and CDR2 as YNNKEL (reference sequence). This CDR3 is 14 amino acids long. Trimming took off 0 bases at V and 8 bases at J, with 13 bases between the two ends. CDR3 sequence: CASSQEERGRGYTF. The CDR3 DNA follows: TGTGCCAGCAGCCAAGAGGAGCGGGGGCGAGGCTACACCTTC.

The CDR3 loop reads CASRATGMNYGYTF. The CDR3 DNA follows: TGTGCCAGCAGAGCCACAGGGATGAACTATGGCTACACCTTC. The chain is built from TRBV6-5 and TRBJ1-2; D is possibly TRBD1 (6 bases). Germline-derived CDR1 and CDR2 are MNHEY and SVGAGI. The CDR3 runs 14 residues. V dropped 6 bases and J dropped 2 bases, with 13 bases sitting between them.

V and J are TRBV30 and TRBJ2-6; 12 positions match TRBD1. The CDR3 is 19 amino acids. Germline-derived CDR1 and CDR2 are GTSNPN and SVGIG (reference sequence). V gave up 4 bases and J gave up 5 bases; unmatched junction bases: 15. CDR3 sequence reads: CAWMVLGTGGHPRANVLTF. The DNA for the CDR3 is TGTGCCTGGATGGTCCTCGGGACAGGGGGCCACCCAAGGGCCAACGTCCTGACTTTC.

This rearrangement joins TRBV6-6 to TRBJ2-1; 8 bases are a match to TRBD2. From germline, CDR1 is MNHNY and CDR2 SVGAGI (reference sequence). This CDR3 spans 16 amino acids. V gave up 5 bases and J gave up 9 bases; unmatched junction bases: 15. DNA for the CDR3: TGTGCCAGCAGTACCGGAAGTAGCGGGGTTGTGAGTGAGCAGTTCTTC. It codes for CASSTGSSGVVSEQFF.

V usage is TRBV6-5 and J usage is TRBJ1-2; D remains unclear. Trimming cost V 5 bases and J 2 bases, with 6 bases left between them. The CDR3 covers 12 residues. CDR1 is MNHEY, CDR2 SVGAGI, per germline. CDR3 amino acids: CASSLLNYGYTF. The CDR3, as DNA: TGTGCCAGCAGTCTATTAAACTATGGCTACACCTTC.

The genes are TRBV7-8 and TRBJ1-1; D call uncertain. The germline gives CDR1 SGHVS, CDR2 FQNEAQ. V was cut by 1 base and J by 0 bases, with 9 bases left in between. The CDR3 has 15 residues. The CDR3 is CASSLVAGMNTEAFF. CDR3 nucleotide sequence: TGTGCCAGCAGCTTAGTAGCGGGCATGAACACTGAAGCTTTCTTT.

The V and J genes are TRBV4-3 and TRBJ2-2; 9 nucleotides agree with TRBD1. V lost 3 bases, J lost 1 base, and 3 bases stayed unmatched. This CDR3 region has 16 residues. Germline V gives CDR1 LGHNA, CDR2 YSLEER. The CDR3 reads CASSQDRGLNTGELFF. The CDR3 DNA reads TGCGCCAGCAGCCAGGACAGGGGCCTGAACACCGGGGAGCTGTTTTTT.

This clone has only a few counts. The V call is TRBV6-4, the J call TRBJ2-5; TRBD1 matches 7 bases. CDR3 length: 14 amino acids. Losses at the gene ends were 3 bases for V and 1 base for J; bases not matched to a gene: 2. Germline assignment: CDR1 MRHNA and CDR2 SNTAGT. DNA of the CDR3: TGTGCCAGCAGTGAAGCAGGGGGCCAAGAGACCCAGTACTTC. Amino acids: CASSEAGGQETQYF.

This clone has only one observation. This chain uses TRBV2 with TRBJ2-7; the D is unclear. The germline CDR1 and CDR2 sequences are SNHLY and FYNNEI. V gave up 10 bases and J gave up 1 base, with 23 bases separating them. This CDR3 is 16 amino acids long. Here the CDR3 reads CATFPGRPRPSYEQYF. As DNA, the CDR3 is TGTGCCACCTTCCCGGGTAGGCCCCGGCCATCCTACGAGCAGTACTTC. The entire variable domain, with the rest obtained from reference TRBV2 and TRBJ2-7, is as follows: EPEVTQTPSHQVTQMGQEVILRCVPISNHLYFYWYRQILGQKVEFLVSFYNNEISEKSEIFDDQFSVERPDGSNFTLKIRSTKLEDSAMYFCATFPGRPRPSYEQYFGPGTRLTVT.

This CDR3 is CASSIGQGTNYGYTF. The CDR3 nucleotides are TGTGCCAGTAGTATAGGGCAGGGAACTAACTATGGCTACACCTTC. The chain links TRBV19 to TRBJ1-2, with TRBD1 as a possible D gene (5 bases). In germline, CDR1 is LNHDA, CDR2 SQIVND (reference sequence). Trimming took off 1 base at V and 0 bases at J, with 9 bases between the two ends. The CDR3 runs 15 residues.

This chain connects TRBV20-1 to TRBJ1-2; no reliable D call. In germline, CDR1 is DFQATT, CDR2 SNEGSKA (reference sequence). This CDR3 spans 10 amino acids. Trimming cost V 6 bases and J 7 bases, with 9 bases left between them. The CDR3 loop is CSAITVGYTF. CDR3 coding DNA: TGCAGTGCCATAACTGTTGGCTACACCTTC.

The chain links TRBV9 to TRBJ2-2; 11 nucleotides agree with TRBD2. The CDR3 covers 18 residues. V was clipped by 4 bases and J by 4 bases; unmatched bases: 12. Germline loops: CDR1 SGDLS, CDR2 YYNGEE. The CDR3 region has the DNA TGTGCCAGCAGCACCCATCCCACCGGGACTAGCGGCACCGGGGAGCTGTTTTTT. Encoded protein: CASSTHPTGTSGTGELFF.

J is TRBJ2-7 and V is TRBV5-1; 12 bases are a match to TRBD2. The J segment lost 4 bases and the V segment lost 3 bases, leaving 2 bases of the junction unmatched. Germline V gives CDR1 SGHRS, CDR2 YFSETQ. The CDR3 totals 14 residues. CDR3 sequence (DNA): TGCGCCAGCAGCTCGACTAGCGGGAGTTACGAGCAGTACTTC. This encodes CASSSTSGSYEQYF.

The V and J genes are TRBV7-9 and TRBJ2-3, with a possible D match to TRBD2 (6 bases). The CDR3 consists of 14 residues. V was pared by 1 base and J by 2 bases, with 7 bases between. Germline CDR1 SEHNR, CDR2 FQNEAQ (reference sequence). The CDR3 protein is CASSLGGATDTQYF. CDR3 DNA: TGTGCCAGCAGCTTAGGCGGGGCCACAGATACGCAGTATTTT.

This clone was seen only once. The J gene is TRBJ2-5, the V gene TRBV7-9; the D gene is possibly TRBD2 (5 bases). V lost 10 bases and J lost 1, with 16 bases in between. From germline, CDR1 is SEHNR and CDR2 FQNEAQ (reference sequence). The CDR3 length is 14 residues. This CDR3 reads CATAARTAQETQYF. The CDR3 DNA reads TGTGCCACCGCGGCCCGGACTGCCCAAGAGACCCAGTACTTC.